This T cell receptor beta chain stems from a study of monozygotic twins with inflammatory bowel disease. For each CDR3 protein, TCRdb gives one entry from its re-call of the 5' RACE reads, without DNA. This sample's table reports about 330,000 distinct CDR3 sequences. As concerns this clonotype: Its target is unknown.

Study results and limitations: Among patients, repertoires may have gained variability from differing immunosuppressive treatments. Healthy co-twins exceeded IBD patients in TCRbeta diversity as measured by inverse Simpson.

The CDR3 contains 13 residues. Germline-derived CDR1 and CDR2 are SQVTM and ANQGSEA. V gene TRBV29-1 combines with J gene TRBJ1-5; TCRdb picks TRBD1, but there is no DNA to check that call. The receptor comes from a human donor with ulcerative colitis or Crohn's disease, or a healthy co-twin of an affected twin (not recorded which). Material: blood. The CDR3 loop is CSVEPGPNQPQHF.